This is a list of T cell receptor beta chains from one sample in a study of tumour-infiltrating T cells in Burkitt lymphoma. The repertoire was sequenced with immunoSEQ multiplex PCR; TCRdb's copy has only in-frame clones and lacks some. This table has roughly 1,600 clones, 68% appearing once. Sequenced material: tumor tissue. Source of these receptors: a human donor with diffuse large B-cell lymphoma. The CDR3 runs from the conserved cysteine through the conserved F or W. D genes are given only for firm matches. A clone size is listed for some rows: how often the clone was seen (once, few, many), or a class if it is expanded.

j_call | v_call | clone_size | d_call | cdr3_nt | cdr3_aa
TRBJ2-3 | TRBV27 | - | - | TGTGCCAGCAGTTTATGGAGCACAGATACGCAGTATTTT | CASSLWSTDTQYF
TRBJ2-7 | TRBV11-3 | - | TRBD1 | TGTGCCAGCAGCGTTGGGACAGCCTACGAGCAGTACTTC | CASSVGTAYEQYF
TRBJ2-5 | TRBV4-1 | few | - | TGCGCCAGCAGCCAAGACCCCGGCGAAGAGACCCAGTACTTC | CASSQDPGEETQYF
TRBJ2-7 | TRBV11-2 | - | - | TGTGCCAGCGTAGTGGGGCAGGGATACTACGAGCAGTACTTC | CASVVGQGYYEQYF
TRBJ1-1 | TRBV14 | - | - | TGTGCCAGCAGCCAACTAGTGAACACTGAAGCTTTCTTT | CASSQLVNTEAFF
TRBJ2-7 | TRBV7-8 | large | TRBD1 | TGTGCCAGCAGCCGTCCCGGGACAGGGACGAGTTACGAGCAGTACTTC | CASSRPGTGTSYEQYF
TRBJ2-3 | TRBV7-9 | - | - | TGTGCCAGCAGAGGACTCAGCACAGATACGCAGTATTTT | CASRGLSTDTQYF
TRBJ2-2 | TRBV6-1 | - | - | TGTGCCAGCACGATGGCCGCCGGGGAGCTGTTTTTT | CASTMAAGELFF
TRBJ2-2 | TRBV5-5 | - | TRBD1 | TGTGCCAGCAGAAATGACAGGGTGGGGTCGAACACCGGGGAGCTGTTTTTT | CASRNDRVGSNTGELFF
TRBJ2-1 | TRBV7-9 | - | - | TGTGCCAGCAGTCCCACCAATGAGCAATTCTTC | CASSPTNEQFF
TRBJ2-2 | TRBV28 | - | TRBD1 | TGTGCCAGCAGTCCGGGGACAGGTTACACCGGGAAGCTGTTTTTT | CASSPGTGYTGKLFF
TRBJ1-1 | TRBV4-1 | - | - | TGCGCCAGCAGCCAAGATCGGCGCGGCTACACTGAAGCTTTCTTT | CASSQDRRGYTEAFF
TRBJ2-3 | TRBV12-5 | few | TRBD2 | TGTGCTAGTGGTTTGGAACTAGCGGGGGGAGATACGCAGTATTTT | CASGLELAGGDTQYF
TRBJ1-5 | TRBV7-8 | few | - | TGTGCCAGTGGACAAAAGCACCAGCCCCAGCATTTT | CASGQKHQPQHF
TRBJ2-7 | TRBV28 | few | TRBD1 | TGTGCCAGCAGACCCTGGGACAGGGTCTACGAGCAGTACTTC | CASRPWDRVYEQYF
TRBJ1-2 | TRBV29-1 | large | - | TGCAGCGTCCATCGGGGGGGTCCCTATGGCTACACCTTC | CSVHRGGPYGYTF
TRBJ1-1 | TRBV5-4 | - | - | TGTGCCAGCAGCTTTGGTACAGGGAGTACCACTGAAGCTTTCTTT | CASSFGTGSTTEAFF
TRBJ2-7 | TRBV5-4 | - | - | TGTGCCAGCAGCCCTCCGGGCTACTACGAGCAGTACTTC | CASSPPGYYEQYF
TRBJ2-2 | TRBV6-5 | - | - | TGTGCCAGCAGTTCACAGAGGCCCGGGGAGCTGTTTTTT | CASSSQRPGELFF
TRBJ2-1 | TRBV7-9 | - | - | TGTGCCAGCGCGAGCTCCTACAATGAGCAGTTCTTC | CASASSYNEQFF
TRBJ2-7 | TRBV4-2 | - | TRBD2 | TGTGCCAGCAGCCAGGGAACTAGCGGGGACTACGAGCAGTACTTC | CASSQGTSGDYEQYF
TRBJ2-7 | TRBV11-2 | - | TRBD1 | TGTGCCAGCAGCTTAACGAGAGACAGGGAGCCCACCTACGAGCAGTACTTC | CASSLTRDREPTYEQYF
TRBJ2-5 | TRBV18 | - | - | TGTGCCAGCTCACCACTGGCGAGGCGAGAGACCCAGTACTTC | CASSPLARRETQYF
TRBJ1-3 | TRBV5-1 | few | - | TGCGCCAGCAGCTTGGGTCCGGGCAGCTCTGGAAACACCATATATTTT | CASSLGPGSSGNTIYF
TRBJ2-3 | TRBV19 | once | TRBD2 | TGTGCCAGTCGCCCCTCTGCGGGGGTCCGCACAGATACGCAGTATTTT | CASRPSAGVRTDTQYF
TRBJ2-1 | TRBV9 | - | TRBD2 | TGTGCCAGCAGCGTCGGGGGGGAGCAGTTCTTC | CASSVGGEQFF
TRBJ2-5 | TRBV15 | - | TRBD1 | TGTGCCACCTGGGACAGGAAAGAGACCCAGTACTTC | CATWDRKETQYF
TRBJ2-4 | TRBV19 | - | - | TGTGCCAGTAGTTACGGGTACATTCAGTACTTC | CASSYGYIQYF
TRBJ2-2 | TRBV7-9 | - | - | TGTGCCAGCAGCTTACTCACACTTACGAACACTGGGGAGCTGTTTTTT | CASSLLTLTNTGELFF
TRBJ2-1 | TRBV27 | - | TRBD2 | TGTGCCAGCAGTTCCAGCGGGATCTACAATGAGCAGTTCTTC | CASSSSGIYNEQFF
TRBJ2-5 | TRBV10-3 | - | - | TGTGCCATCAGTCCGGACCGGGTGGAGACCCAGTACTTC | CAISPDRVETQYF
TRBJ1-1 | TRBV6-1 | - | TRBD1 | TGTGCCAGCAGCGACAGGGGGAATGGTTTCTTT | CASSDRGNGFF
TRBJ2-6 | TRBV4-2 | - | - | TGTGCCAGCAGCCAAGGTGATTCTGGGGCCAACGTCCTGACTTTC | CASSQGDSGANVLTF
TRBJ2-3 | TRBV19 | - | - | TGTGCCAGTAGAAAGTTAGGAGATACGCAGTATTTT | CASRKLGDTQYF
TRBJ2-5 | TRBV6-5 | - | - | TGTGCCAGCAGCCCAGGGAGAGGGGAGACCCAGTACTTC | CASSPGRGETQYF
TRBJ1-5 | TRBV19 | few | TRBD1 | TGTGCCAGTAGTATCGACAGGGGAAGCAATCAGCCCCAGCATTTT | CASSIDRGSNQPQHF
TRBJ2-1 | TRBV10-2 | - | - | TGCGCCAGCAGTGTATTTGGGGGGCGCGGAGATGAGCAGTTCTTC | CASSVFGGRGDEQFF
TRBJ2-7 | TRBV4-1 | - | - | TGCGCCAGCAGCCAAGATAGGGGGGAAGGCTCCTACGAGCAGTACTTC | CASSQDRGEGSYEQYF
TRBJ1-1 | TRBV19 | - | - | TGTGCCAGTAGTCTGACAGGTCGAAGGACTGAAGCTTTCTTT | CASSLTGRRTEAFF
TRBJ1-5 | TRBV7-9 | few | - | TGTGCCAGCAGCTTCTATAGCAATCAGCCCCAGCATTTT | CASSFYSNQPQHF
TRBJ2-1 | TRBV4-2 | - | - | TGTGCCAGCAGCCAGGGGATTGGGGATGAGCAGTTCTTC | CASSQGIGDEQFF
TRBJ2-7 | TRBV11-2 | - | - | TGTGCCAGCAGCTTAGCCAGGACTCTCTACTACGAGCAGTACTTC | CASSLARTLYYEQYF